This T cell receptor beta chain emerged from a study of beta chain features in type 1 diabetes. About the research overall: Healthy donors and patients had similar age, gender and cell yields. Notes on the study in general: Any role of HLA type in TCRB rearrangement remained unresolved here. Across all four CD4+ subsets, people with type 1 diabetes showed modestly shorter TCRB CDR3s.

CD4+ naive, central memory, regulatory and stem cell-like memory cells were sorted via CD45RO/CCR7/CD25/CD127/CD95/CD27. This clone turned up a few times. Its antigen is currently unknown. Sequencing targeted expressed TCRB transcripts, as all isolated RNA had been reverse transcribed. Measured with immunoSEQ multiplex PCR; TCRdb has only the in-frame clones, and not every one. The data contain 150,000 to 200,000 clones, more than 60% of them seen just once; the ten biggest clones take up 0.08% to 0.1%. Per the germline V gene, CDR1 is SQVTM and CDR2 is ANQGSEA. V was pared by 6 bases and J by 1 base, with 5 bases of the junction left unmatched. This CDR3 comprises 13 residues.

This receptor was identified in a man in his thirties or forties with type 1 diabetes. The sequenced material came from naive CD4+ T cells from blood. The chain carries TRBV29-1 and TRBJ1-1; 7 bases fit TRBD1. CDR3 region: CSVRGQPNTEAFF. CDR3 DNA sequence: TGCAGCGTGCGGGGACAGCCGAACACTGAAGCTTTCTTT.